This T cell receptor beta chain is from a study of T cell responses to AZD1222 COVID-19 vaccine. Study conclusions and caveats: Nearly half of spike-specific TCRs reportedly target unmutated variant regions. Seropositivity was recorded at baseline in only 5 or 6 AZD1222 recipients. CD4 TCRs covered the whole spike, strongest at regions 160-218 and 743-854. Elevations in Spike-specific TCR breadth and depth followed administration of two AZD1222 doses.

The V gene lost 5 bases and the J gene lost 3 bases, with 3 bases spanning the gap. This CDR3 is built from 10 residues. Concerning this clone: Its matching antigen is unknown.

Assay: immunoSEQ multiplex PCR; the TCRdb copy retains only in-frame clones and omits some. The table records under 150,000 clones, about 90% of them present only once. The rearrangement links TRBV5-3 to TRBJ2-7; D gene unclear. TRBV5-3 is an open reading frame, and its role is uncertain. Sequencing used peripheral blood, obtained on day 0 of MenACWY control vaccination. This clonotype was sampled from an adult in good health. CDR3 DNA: TGTGCCAGAAGGATCTACGAGCAGTACTTC. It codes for CARRIYEQYF.